This T cell receptor (beta chain) was captured in a study of cytomegalovirus exposure and HLA in healthy donors. Findings and caveats of the study: One variant, a missense change in DCLRE1C, was linked in a later analysis to TCR beta V- and J-gene trimming.

V shed 4 bases and J shed 8 bases, with 19 bases lying between them. This CDR3 spans 15 amino acids. The V gene's germline CDR1 is SGHKS and CDR2 YYEKEE (reference sequence). Each donor was nominally healthy when sampled (though unrecorded immune exposures were likely). Note on this clone: Its target is not known.

The primer mix had 60 Vbeta and 13 Jbeta primers. Assay: immunoSEQ multiplex PCR; the TCRdb copy retains only in-frame clones and omits some. The sample lists fewer than 200,000 clones, 75% occurring once. The rearrangement joins TRBV5-5 to TRBJ2-1, with a tentative D call TRBD2 (5 bases). This clonotype originated in a young man in good health and CMV-seronegative. Input material: PBMCs. The CDR3 region is CASSRGYWSQDEQFF. The CDR3, as DNA: TGTGCCAGCAGCAGAGGGTATTGGTCTCAGGATGAGCAGTTCTTC.